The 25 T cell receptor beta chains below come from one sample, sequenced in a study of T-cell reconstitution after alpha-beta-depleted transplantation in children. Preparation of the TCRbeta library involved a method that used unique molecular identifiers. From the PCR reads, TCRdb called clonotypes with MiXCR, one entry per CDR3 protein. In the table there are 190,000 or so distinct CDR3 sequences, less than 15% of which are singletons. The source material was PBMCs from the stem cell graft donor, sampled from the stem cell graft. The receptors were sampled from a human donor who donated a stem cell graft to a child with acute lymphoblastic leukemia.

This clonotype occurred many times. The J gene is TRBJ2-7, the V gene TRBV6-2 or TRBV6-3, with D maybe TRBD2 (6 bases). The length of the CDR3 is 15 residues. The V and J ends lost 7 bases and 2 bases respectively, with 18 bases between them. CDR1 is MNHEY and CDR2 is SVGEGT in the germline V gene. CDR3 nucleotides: TGTGCCAGCAAAGACACATCGACTAGGCCCTACGAGCAGTACTTC. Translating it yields CASKDTSTRPYEQYF.

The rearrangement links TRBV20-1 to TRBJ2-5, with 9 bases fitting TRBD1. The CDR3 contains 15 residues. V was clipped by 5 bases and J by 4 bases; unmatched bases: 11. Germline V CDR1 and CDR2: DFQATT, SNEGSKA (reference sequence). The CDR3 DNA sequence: TGCAGTGCTGGCCAGGGACAGGGCGTTGGAGAGACCCAGTACTTC. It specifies CSAGQGQGVGETQYF.

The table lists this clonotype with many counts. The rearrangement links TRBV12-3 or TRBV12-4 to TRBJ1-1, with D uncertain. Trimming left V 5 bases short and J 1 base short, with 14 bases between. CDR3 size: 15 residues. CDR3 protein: CASSRSGVGNTEAFF. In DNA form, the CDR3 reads TGTGCCAGCAGTAGAAGCGGGGTAGGGAACACTGAAGCTTTCTTT.

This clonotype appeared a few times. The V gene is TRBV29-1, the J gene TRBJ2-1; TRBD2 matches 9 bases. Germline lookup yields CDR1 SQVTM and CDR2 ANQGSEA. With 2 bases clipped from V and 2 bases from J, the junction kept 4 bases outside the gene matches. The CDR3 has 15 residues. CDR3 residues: CSVEWPSGTYNEQFF. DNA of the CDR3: TGCAGCGTTGAATGGCCTAGCGGGACCTACAATGAGCAGTTCTTC.

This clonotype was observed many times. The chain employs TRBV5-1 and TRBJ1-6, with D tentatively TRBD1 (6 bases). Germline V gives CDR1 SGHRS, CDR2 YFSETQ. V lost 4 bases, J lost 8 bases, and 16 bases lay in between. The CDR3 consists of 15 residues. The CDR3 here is CASSQAGGMDSPLHF. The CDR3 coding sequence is TGCGCCAGCAGCCAGGCCGGGGGCATGGATTCACCCCTCCACTTT.

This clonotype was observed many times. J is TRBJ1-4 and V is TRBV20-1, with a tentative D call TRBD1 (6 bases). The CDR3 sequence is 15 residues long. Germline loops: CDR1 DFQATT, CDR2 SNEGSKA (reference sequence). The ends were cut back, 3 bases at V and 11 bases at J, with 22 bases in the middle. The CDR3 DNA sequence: TGCAGTGCTAGTCGGGCAGGGGAAAAGGGAGGGAAACTGTTTTTT. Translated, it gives CSASRAGEKGGKLFF.

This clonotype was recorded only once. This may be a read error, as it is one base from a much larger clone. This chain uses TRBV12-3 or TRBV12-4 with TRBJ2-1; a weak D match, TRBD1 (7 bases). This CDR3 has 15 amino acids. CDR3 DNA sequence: TGTGCCAGCAGTTATACAGGGGACTCCTACAATGACCAGTTCTTC. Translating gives CASSYTGDSYNDQFF.

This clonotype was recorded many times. CDR3 DNA: TGTGCCAGCAGCTCATGGCTGGACAGAAGCTACACCTTC. Translating it yields CASSSWLDRSYTF. The chain has TRBV7-2 and TRBJ1-2; D may be TRBD1 (6 bases). Trimming left V 4 bases short and J 9 bases short, with 15 bases between. The CDR3 contains 13 residues. Per the germline V gene, CDR1 is SGHTA and CDR2 is FQGNSA. The variable domain in full, completed from reference TRBV7-2 and TRBJ1-2, reads GAGVSQSPSNKVTEKGKDVELRCDPISGHTALYWYRQSLGQGLEFLIYFQGNSAPDKSGLPSDRFSAERTGGSVSTLTIQRTQQEDSAVYLCASSSWLDRSYTFGSGTRLTVV.

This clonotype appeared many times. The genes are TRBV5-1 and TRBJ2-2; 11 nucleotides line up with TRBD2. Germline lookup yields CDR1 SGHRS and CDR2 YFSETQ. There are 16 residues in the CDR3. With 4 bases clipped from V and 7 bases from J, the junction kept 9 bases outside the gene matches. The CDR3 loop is CASSPLLAGAGGELFF. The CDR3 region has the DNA TGCGCCAGCAGCCCTCTACTAGCGGGAGCGGGCGGGGAGCTGTTTTTT. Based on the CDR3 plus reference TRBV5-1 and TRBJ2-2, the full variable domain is KAGVTQTPRYLIKTRGQQVTLSCSPISGHRSVSWYQQTPGQGLQFLFEYFSETQRNKGNFPGRFSGRQFSNSRSEMNVSTLELGDSALYLCASSPLLAGAGGELFFGEGSRLTVL.

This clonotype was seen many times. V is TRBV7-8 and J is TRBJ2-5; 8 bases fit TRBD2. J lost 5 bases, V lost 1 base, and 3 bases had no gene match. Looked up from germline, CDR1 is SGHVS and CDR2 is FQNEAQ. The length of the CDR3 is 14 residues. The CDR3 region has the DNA TGTGCCAGCAGCTTAGACCCGGGGGGGGAGACCCAGTACTTC. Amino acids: CASSLDPGGETQYF.

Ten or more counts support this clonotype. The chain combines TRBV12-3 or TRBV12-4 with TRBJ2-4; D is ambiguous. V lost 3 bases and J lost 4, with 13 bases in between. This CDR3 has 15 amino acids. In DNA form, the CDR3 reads TGTGCCAGCAGTTTTCTGCCCGTCCCTAAAAACATTCAGTACTTC. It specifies CASSFLPVPKNIQYF.

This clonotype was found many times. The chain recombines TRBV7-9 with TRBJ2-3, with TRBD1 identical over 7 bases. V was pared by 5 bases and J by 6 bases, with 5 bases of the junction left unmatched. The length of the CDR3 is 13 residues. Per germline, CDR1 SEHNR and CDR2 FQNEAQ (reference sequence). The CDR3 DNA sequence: TGTGCCAGCAGCCTGACAGGGTATGATACGCAGTATTTT. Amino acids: CASSLTGYDTQYF.

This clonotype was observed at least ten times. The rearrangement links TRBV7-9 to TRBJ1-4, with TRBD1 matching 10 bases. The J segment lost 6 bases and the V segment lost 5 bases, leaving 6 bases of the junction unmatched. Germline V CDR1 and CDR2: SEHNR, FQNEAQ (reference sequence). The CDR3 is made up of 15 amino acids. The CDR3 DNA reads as TGTGCCAGCAGCGCAAAGACAGGGGGCCATGAAAAACTGTTTTTT. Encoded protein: CASSAKTGGHEKLFF.

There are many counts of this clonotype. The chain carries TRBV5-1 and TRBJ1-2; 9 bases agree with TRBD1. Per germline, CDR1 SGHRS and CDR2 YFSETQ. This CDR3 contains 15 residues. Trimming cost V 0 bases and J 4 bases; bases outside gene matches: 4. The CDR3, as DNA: TGCGCCAGCAGCTTGGGGACAGGGGCTGTCTATGGCTACACCTTC. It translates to CASSLGTGAVYGYTF.

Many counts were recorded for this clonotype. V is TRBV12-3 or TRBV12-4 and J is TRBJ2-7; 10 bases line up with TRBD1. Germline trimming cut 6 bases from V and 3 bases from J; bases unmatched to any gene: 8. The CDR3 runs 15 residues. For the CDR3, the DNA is TGTGCCAGCAGCTTCCCCGGGACAGGGGACTACGAGCAGTACTTC. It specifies CASSFPGTGDYEQYF.

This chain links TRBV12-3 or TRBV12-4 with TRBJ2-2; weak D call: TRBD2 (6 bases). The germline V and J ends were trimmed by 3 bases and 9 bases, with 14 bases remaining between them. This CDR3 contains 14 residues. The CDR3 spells CASSFFGGRRELFF. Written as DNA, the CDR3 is TGTGCCAGCAGTTTTTTCGGGGGTCGGAGGGAGCTGTTTTTT.

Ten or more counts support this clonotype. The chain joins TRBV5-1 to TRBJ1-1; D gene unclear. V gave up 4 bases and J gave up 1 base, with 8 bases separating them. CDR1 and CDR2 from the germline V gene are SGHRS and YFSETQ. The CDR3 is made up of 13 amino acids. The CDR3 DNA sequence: TGCGCCAGCAGCGTACGTGGGAACACTGAAGCTTTCTTT. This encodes CASSVRGNTEAFF.

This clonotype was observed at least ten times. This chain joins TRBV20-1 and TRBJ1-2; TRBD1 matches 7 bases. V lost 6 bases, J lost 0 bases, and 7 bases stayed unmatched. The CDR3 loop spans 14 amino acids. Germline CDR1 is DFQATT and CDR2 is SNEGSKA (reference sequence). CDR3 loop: CSAQGQRSNYGYTF. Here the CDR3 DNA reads TGCAGTGCACAGGGACAGCGGTCTAACTATGGCTACACCTTC.

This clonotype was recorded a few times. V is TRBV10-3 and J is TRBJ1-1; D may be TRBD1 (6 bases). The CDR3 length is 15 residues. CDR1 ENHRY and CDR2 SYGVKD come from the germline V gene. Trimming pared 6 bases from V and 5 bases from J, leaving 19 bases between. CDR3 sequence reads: CAIRGGRGDQTEAFF. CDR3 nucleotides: TGTGCCATCAGGGGTGGCAGGGGAGATCAAACTGAAGCTTTCTTT.

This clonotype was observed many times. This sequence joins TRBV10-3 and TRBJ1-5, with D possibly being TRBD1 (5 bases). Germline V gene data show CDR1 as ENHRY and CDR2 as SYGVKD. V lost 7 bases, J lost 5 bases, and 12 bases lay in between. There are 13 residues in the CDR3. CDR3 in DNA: TGTGCCATCACAGGGAGTTATGATCAGCCCCAGCATTTT. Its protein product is CAITGSYDQPQHF.

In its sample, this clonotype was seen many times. CDR3 DNA sequence: TGCGCCAGCAGCTTGCACAGCTCCTACAATGAGCAGTTCTTC. Protein: CASSLHSSYNEQFF. This chain uses TRBV5-1 with TRBJ2-1; D is ambiguous. The V and J ends lost 1 base and 0 bases respectively, with 5 bases between them. Germline V gene sequence: CDR1 SGHRS, CDR2 YFSETQ. The CDR3 is 14 residues long.

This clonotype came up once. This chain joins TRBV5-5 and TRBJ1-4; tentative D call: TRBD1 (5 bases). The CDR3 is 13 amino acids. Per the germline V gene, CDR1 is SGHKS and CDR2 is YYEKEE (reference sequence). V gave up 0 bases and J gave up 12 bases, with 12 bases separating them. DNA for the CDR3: TGTGCCAGCAGCTTGGATCCTCAGGGAGAACTGTTTTTT. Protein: CASSLDPQGELFF.

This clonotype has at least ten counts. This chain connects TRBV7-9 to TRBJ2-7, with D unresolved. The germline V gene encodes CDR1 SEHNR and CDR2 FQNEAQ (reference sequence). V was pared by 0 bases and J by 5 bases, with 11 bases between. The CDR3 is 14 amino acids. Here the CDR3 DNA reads TGTGCCAGCAGCTTAGCGGCGGTGGGCCACGAGCAGTACTTC. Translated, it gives CASSLAAVGHEQYF.

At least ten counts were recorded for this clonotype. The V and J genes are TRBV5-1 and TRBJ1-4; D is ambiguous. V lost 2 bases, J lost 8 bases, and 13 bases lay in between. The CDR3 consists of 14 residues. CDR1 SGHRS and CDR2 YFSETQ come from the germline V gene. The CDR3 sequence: CASSLHGDEEKLFF. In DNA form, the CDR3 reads TGCGCCAGCAGCTTACACGGGGATGAGGAAAAACTGTTTTTT.

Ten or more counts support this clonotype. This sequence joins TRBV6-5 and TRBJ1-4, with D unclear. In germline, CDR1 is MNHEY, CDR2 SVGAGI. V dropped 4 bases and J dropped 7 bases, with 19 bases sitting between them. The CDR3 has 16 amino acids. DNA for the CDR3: TGTGCCAGCAGTTCCACGAATCCTCCCGGAGGTGAAAAACTGTTTTTT. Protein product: CASSSTNPPGGEKLFF.